This T cell receptor beta chain originates from a study of T-cell memory formation after mild COVID-19 (dated by TCRdb to the early 2020s). Regarding the study in general: Most TCR sequence clusters were specific to one of the two donors. In a couple of donors, T-cell clones that expanded and contracted after mild COVID-19 were tracked by sequencing TCRalpha and TCRbeta repertoires over time. Two young, previously healthy adult volunteers, one female and one male, were included in the cohort. Here is what the overall study found, with its caveats: Only a couple of mild cases were covered by the study, and larger cohorts that include severe cases with pre-infection samples were considered necessary. Contracting CD4+ clones were located mainly in the CM and EM memory subsets, whereas CD8+ clones were found to be enriched in EMRA. Some responding clones were detected in pre-infection memory, which suggested that pre-existing cross-reactive memory T cells had joined the SARS-CoV-2 response. The second-wave clones that peaked on day 37 were not confirmed to be SARS-CoV-2 specific. From day 15 to 85, contracting clones showed balanced CD4/CD8 phenotypes, whereas a second wave of clones that expanded from day 15 to 37 leaned towards CD4+.

PBMCs were isolated by Ficoll-Paque density gradient centrifugation. Sequenced on an Illumina NovaSeq 6000. cDNA libraries for TCRalpha and TCRbeta were prepared by 5'RACE using constant-segment primers, with sample barcodes and unique molecular identifiers added. Trizol reagent was used to extract RNA from every sample. Libraries were amplified in two PCR steps, with a second sample barcode and Illumina TruSeq adapters added in the second step. Sequencing of libraries was performed on an Illumina NovaSeq with 2 x 150 bp paired-end reads. The original methods were these. Reads were demultiplexed and collapsed into UMI-guided consensus sequences with migec v1.2.7. Using mixcr v2.1.11, the UMI consensuses were aligned to TRA and TRB V and J templates and assembled into clonotypes. Clonotypes were classified as expanded or contracted when called significant by both edgeR and NoisET, with noise models trained on biological replicates. For edgeR calls, the cutoffs were a false discovery rate-adjusted p below 0.01 and a log2 fold-change threshold of 1. PCA with hierarchical clustering of max-normalized trajectories of the 1000 most abundant clonotypes was used as exploratory dynamics analysis. Separately sequenced CD4+ and CD8+ repertoires were used to assign a CD4 or CD8 phenotype to each responding clone. TCRdb reworked the public reads: Q25 trimming with fastp, MiXCR clone assembly, productive beta chains retained. Every entry covers one CDR3 protein and lists the most common genes and DNA from its rows. The authors' filters were not applied to this entry. The sample profile shows 350,000 to 450,000 distinct CDR3 sequences; roughly 20% of them were found once. Of the sample, around 8% falls within the top ten clones.

With respect to this clonotype: This receptor's antigen is unknown. No quality values exist for individual bases; no much larger clone is one base distant.

Per the germline V gene (reference sequence), SEHNR is the CDR1 and FQNEAQ is the CDR2. The trim is 4 bases for V and 5 bases for J, with a gap of 18 bases between the germline ends. The CDR3 sequence holds 15 residues, the cysteine and phenylalanine included. Left in the record is the CDR3 DNA by itself, 45 bases read in frame from the first base. The sample taken for sequencing was PBMCs or a T cell subset sorted from them (not recorded which). The clonotype was recovered from an adult woman who had mild COVID-19 (a few samples of this study predate the infection). The sample titles of this study are shuffled in the database, so cell type and time point are left out; the donor was told from shared clones. The sequence is built from TRBV7-9 and TRBJ2-7; a weak D assignment points to TRBD1 (6 bases agree). The nucleotides are TGTGCCAGCAGCTCCTCCAGACAGGCCCCCCACGAGCAGTACTTC. Its protein product is CASSSSRQAPHEQYF.